Below, 3 T cell receptor beta chains from the same sample are listed, as sequenced in a study of OX40 agonist ivuxolimab in advanced cancers. Produced via immunoSEQ multiplex PCR; TCRdb's table is partial and in-frame only. This sample has more than 50,000 clones, with around four fifths found just once. Sequences were derived from CD4+ or CD8+ T cells sorted from blood, sampled in a trial of the OX40 agonist ivuxolimab. The receptors were gathered from an adult with an advanced solid tumor such as melanoma, head and neck, liver or kidney cancer.

This clone was seen more than once but under ten times. The V gene is TRBV19, the J gene TRBJ1-2; possibly TRBD1 for D (6 bases). The germline V gene has CDR1 LNHDA and CDR2 SQIVND (reference sequence). The ends were cut back, 6 bases at V and 7 bases at J, with 15 bases in the middle. The CDR3 runs to 13 residues. The CDR3 spells CASSLRDIPGYTF. CDR3 bases: TGTGCCAGTAGCCTAAGGGACATCCCTGGCTACACCTTC.

The rearrangement joins TRBV11-2 to TRBJ1-1; 7 bases are a match to TRBD1. CDR1 is SGHAT and CDR2 is FQNNGV in the germline V gene. The CDR3 covers 13 residues. J lost 3 bases, V lost 4 bases, and 2 bases had no gene match. CDR3 region: CASSSQGDTEAFF. The CDR3 region has the DNA TGTGCCAGCAGCTCCCAGGGGGACACTGAAGCTTTCTTT.

V is TRBV6-1 and J is TRBJ1-1; D might be TRBD1 (6 bases). The germline V gene has CDR1 MNHNS and CDR2 SASEGT. Deletions cut 11 bases from V and 0 bases from J, with 16 bases between. The CDR3 is made up of 14 amino acids. The CDR3 region is CAAGAANMNTEAFF. CDR3 nucleotide sequence: TGTGCCGCGGGGGCAGCTAACATGAACACTGAAGCTTTCTTT.